The clone carrying this TCR beta chain appeared a few times. TCRdb re-called the 5' RACE reads through MiXCR, storing one row per CDR3 protein. The data show a few hundred thousand distinct CDR3 sequences, under 30% seen once. This record comes from a study of identical twins' blood T cells. Study at large: About 6 alpha and about 6 beta libraries together yielded about 46 million reads.

V gave up 5 bases and J gave up 1 base, with 13 bases separating them. CDR3 size: 15 residues. Germline loops: CDR1 SGHAT, CDR2 FQNNGV. This chain links TRBV11-2 with TRBJ2-3; D may be TRBD2 (6 bases). Source material: PBMCs. This receptor was identified in a woman aged 18 to 50 in good health. CDR3 sequence (DNA): TGTGCCAGCAGCCAAGGCTGGAGGGGCACAGATACGCAGTATTTT. Translated: CASSQGWRGTDTQYF.